The 14 T cell receptor beta chains below come from one sample, sequenced in a study of neoadjuvant anti-PD-1 for oral cavity cancer. The assay was immunoSEQ multiplex PCR, and TCRdb's table has in-frame clones only and misses some. The sample yields some 6,900 clones, roughly three quarters seen once. Sequencing was performed on PBMCs, taken before nivolumab (anti-PD-1) treatment. All receptors come from a person between 40 and 85 years old with oral cavity squamous cell carcinoma.

In its sample, this clone was seen once. This chain links TRBV5-8 with TRBJ2-5; D is uncertain. CDR1 is SGHTS, CDR2 YDEGEE, per germline. This CDR3 has 12 residues. V was pared by 4 bases and J by 5 bases, with 9 bases between. CDR3 protein: CASSTQRETQYF. In nucleotides, the CDR3 is TGTGCCAGCAGCACCCAGAGGGAGACCCAGTACTTC.

V is TRBV7-9 and J is TRBJ2-7; D is perhaps TRBD2 (6 bases). With 1 base removed from V and 1 base from J, the gap between germline ends came to 14 bases. Germline CDR1 reads SEHNR; CDR2 reads FQNEAQ (reference sequence). This CDR3 region has 16 residues. The CDR3 sequence is CASSLDRAGKSYEQYF. The CDR3 DNA is TGTGCCAGCAGCTTAGATCGAGCGGGCAAGTCCTACGAGCAGTACTTC.

This clone showed up just once. The rearrangement joins TRBV4-3 to TRBJ1-3; no definite D call. The CDR3 runs to 16 residues. V was trimmed by 4 bases and J by 0 bases, leaving 13 bases between them. Looked up from germline, CDR1 is LGHNA and CDR2 is YSLEER. The CDR3 protein is CASSPQIGGSGNTIYF. The CDR3 nucleotides read TGCGCCAGCAGCCCACAGATCGGTGGCTCTGGAAACACCATATATTTT.

The V and J genes are TRBV4-1 and TRBJ1-1, with a weak D call TRBD1 (5 bases). Germline V lookup: CDR1 MGHRA, CDR2 YSYEKL. The ends were cut back, 0 bases at V and 1 base at J, with 15 bases in the middle. This CDR3 has 17 amino acids. Here the CDR3 DNA reads TGCGCCAGCAGCCAAGATCCGAACCGGGGCACGAACACTGAAGCTTTCTTT. Translation gives CASSQDPNRGTNTEAFF.

This clone was observed a handful of times. V usage is TRBV5-1 and J usage is TRBJ1-2; D is possibly TRBD1 (6 bases). Germline CDR1 is SGHRS and CDR2 is YFSETQ. The ends were cut back, 3 bases at V and 5 bases at J, with 11 bases in the middle. The length of the CDR3 is 13 residues. The DNA of the CDR3 is TGCGCCAGCAGCTGGGACAAGTCTTATGGCTACACCTTC. Its translation: CASSWDKSYGYTF.

Only a few counts were recorded for this clone. As DNA, the CDR3 is TGTGCCAGCAGCTATACCCTGACAGAAACGGATCATGGCTACACCTTC. Protein product: CASSYTLTETDHGYTF. The chain recombines TRBV5-6 with TRBJ1-2, with D possibly TRBD1 on 5 matching bases. Looked up from germline, CDR1 is SGHDT and CDR2 is YYEEEE. This CDR3 has 16 residues. V dropped 3 bases and J dropped 6 bases, with 21 bases sitting between them.

The V and J genes are TRBV2 and TRBJ2-1; D unresolved. The length of the CDR3 is 12 residues. Trimming left V 5 bases short and J 8 bases short, with 10 bases between. Germline loops: CDR1 SNHLY, CDR2 FYNNEI. DNA of the CDR3: TGTGCCAGCAGTACCGATTGGGATGAGCAGTTCTTC. Protein sequence: CASSTDWDEQFF.

CDR3 in amino acids: CASVDRFNTYEQYF. The CDR3 region has the DNA TGTGCCAGCGTGGACAGGTTTAACACCTACGAGCAGTACTTC. This chain uses TRBV6-1 with TRBJ2-7, with 7 bases matching TRBD1. The CDR3 spans 14 residues. The junction had 9 bases not matched to a gene; V was cut back by 8 bases and J by 2 bases. In germline, CDR1 is MNHNS, CDR2 SASEGT.

The chain is built from TRBV7-9 and TRBJ2-3; TRBD2 matches 15 bases. This CDR3 is 19 amino acids long. The trim removed 3 bases at V and 1 base at J, leaving 8 bases unmatched. Germline V gene lookup returns CDR1 SEHNR and CDR2 FQNEAQ (reference sequence). CDR3 sequence reads: CASSLGGLAGGQGTDTQYF. The CDR3 nucleotides are TGTGCCAGCAGCTTGGGAGGACTAGCGGGGGGGCAGGGCACAGATACGCAGTATTTT.

This chain links TRBV6-1 with TRBJ1-5; TRBD1 might be the D (5 bases). The ends were cut back, 4 bases at V and 4 bases at J, with 5 bases in the middle. This CDR3 is 12 amino acids long. CDR1 and CDR2 from the germline V gene are MNHNS and SASEGT. The CDR3 reads CASSAGNQPQHF. The DNA of the CDR3 is TGTGCCAGCAGTGCAGGGAATCAGCCCCAGCATTTT.

V is TRBV15 and J is TRBJ1-5; possibly TRBD1 for D (5 bases). Germline V lookup: CDR1 LNHNV, CDR2 YYDKDF (reference sequence). V lost 5 bases, J lost 4 bases, and 9 bases lay in between. The CDR3 contains 13 residues. CDR3: CATSPDRNQPQHF. The CDR3 region has the DNA TGTGCCACCAGCCCTGACAGAAATCAGCCCCAGCATTTT. The full variable domain, its missing parts supplied by reference TRBV15 and TRBJ1-5, is DAMVIQNPRYQVTQFGKPVTLSCSQTLNHNVMYWYQQKSSQAPKLLFHYYDKDFNNEADTPDNFQSRRPNTSFCFLDIRSPGLGDTAMYLCATSPDRNQPQHFGDGTRLSIL.

The rearrangement uses TRBV6-5 and TRBJ1-1, with unresolved D. The V end lost 0 bases, the J end lost 1 base, and 6 bases lay between the germline ends. Germline V lookup: CDR1 MNHEY, CDR2 SVGAGI. This CDR3 is 14 amino acids long. CDR3 in amino acids: CASSYSRANTEAFF. The CDR3 bases are TGTGCCAGCAGTTACTCGAGGGCGAACACTGAAGCTTTCTTT.

The V gene is TRBV4-1, the J gene TRBJ2-3; 10 bases align to TRBD2. CDR1 MGHRA and CDR2 YSYEKL come from the germline V gene. This CDR3 spans 15 amino acids. With V trimmed by 3 bases and J by 3 bases, 3 bases remained unmatched. The CDR3 coding sequence is TGCGCCAGCAGCCAGGTACTAGCGGGAACAGATACGCAGTATTTT. It specifies CASSQVLAGTDTQYF.

This sequence joins TRBV15 and TRBJ1-2; 7 bases match TRBD1. Germline V gives CDR1 LNHNV, CDR2 YYDKDF (reference sequence). CDR3 length: 14 amino acids. With 7 bases clipped from V and 4 bases from J, the junction kept 9 bases outside the gene matches. This CDR3 is CATTAGRGPYGYTF. The CDR3 nucleotides read TGTGCCACCACCGCGGGGAGGGGGCCCTATGGCTACACCTTC.